The entry below gives a single T cell receptor beta chain sequence along with its context. Its cognate antigen has yet to be identified. Per-base qualities were not stored, and no clone one base away is much larger. Trimming takes 6 bases off V and 7 bases off J; junction bases not matched to a gene: 7. For CDR1 and CDR2, the germline V gene lists MRHNA and SNTAGT. The CDR3, cysteine through phenylalanine, is 15 amino acids long. Only the CDR3 DNA stays, 45 bases, in frame from base 1. The entry originates in a study of T cell changes during pregnancy in multiple sclerosis (dated by TCRdb to between 2018 and 2021). Some background on the complete study: The study looked at changes in the T cell repertoire across pregnancy in women with multiple sclerosis.

To prepare the library, the immunoSEQ multiplex PCR assay was applied. TCRdb stores this immuneACCESS table with in-frame sequences only. Part of the clones is absent; in the studies checked, under half of the shortfall reflects unresolved V genes, and no reason is known for the rest. The sample table lists about 60,000 clones, less than 95% of them with a count of one. About 6.4% of the sample goes to the ten largest clones. The TCR comes from a female donor in good health, enrolled as a control in a pregnancy study. The sample here was peripheral blood, taken in the third trimester of pregnancy. The V and J segments used are TRBV6-4 and TRBJ2-1; TRBD2 fits 12 bases in the junction. The CDR3 here reads CASRRTSGGNNEQFF. At the DNA level, the sequence is TGTGCCAGCAGAAGAACTAGCGGGGGGAATAATGAGCAGTTCTTC.